Below, one T cell receptor beta chain is given with its context. Its antigen is undetermined. Nashville, Tennessee was home to all donors, each a Caucasian adult. The investigators split CD4+ cells into a CD45RA+ naive subset and a CD45RA-negative memory subset. The ends lost 4 bases at V and 3 bases at J; junction bases unmatched: 9. Germline CDR1 MGHRA, CDR2 YSYEKL. The CDR3 runs to 15 residues. Over several immunoSEQ plates, each subset's genomic DNA was distributed in even portions. Produced via immunoSEQ multiplex PCR; TCRdb's table is partial and in-frame only. In the table there are around 750,000 clones, 74% of which are singletons. This record belongs to a study of shared clonotypes between healthy human individuals. Study results and caveats: A reduction in generation probabilities was seen for non-shared clonotypes relative to those shared by all four donors.

The rearrangement uses TRBV4-1 and TRBJ2-7; 7 bases are shared with TRBD2. This sequence originates from a woman aged 25 to 39 in good health. Sequenced input: memory CD4+ T cells sorted from blood. Subset of the sample: CD45RA-negative fraction. The CDR3: CASSRSREKGYEQYF. CDR3 bases: TGCGCCAGCAGCCGGTCGCGGGAGAAGGGCTACGAGCAGTACTTC.